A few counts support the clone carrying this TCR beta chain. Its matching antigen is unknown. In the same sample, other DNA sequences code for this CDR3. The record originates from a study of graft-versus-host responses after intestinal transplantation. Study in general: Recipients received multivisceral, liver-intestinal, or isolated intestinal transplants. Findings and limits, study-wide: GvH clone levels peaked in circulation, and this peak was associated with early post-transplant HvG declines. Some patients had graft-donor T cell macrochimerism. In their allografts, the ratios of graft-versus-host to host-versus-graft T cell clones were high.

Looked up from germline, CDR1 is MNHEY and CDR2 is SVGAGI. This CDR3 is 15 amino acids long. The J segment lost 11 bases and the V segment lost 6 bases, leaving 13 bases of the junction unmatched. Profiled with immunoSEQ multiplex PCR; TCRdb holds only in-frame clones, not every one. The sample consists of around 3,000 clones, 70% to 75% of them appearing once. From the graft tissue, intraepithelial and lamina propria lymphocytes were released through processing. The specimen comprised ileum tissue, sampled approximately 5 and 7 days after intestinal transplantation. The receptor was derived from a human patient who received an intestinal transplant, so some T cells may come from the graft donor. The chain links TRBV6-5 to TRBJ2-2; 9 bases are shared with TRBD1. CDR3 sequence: CASRTGQGWVRELFF. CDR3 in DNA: TGTGCCAGCAGAACAGGACAGGGGTGGGTCCGAGAGCTGTTTTTT.